This T cell receptor (beta chain) is from a study of T cell repertoires in cytomegalovirus infection. Across the whole study: Recently identified HLA-C-restricted CMV epitopes were used, and well-studied HLA-B-restricted CMV epitopes were used as well. Public TCR beta signature analysis indicated the presence of both CMV infection and matching HLA type. Overall study results and limits: The response measured ex vivo was dominated by TCR beta clonotypes (HLA-C-restricted and CMV-specific). Carriers of CMV and the relevant HLA type were discriminated by public TCR beta frequency.

As to this clonotype: Its antigen is unidentified.

MiXCR was run by TCRdb on the reads, yielding one entry per CDR3 protein. The repertoire holds fewer than 1,000,000 distinct CDR3 sequences, with around a third as singletons. V gave up 7 bases and J gave up 5 bases, with 26 bases separating them. Germline V gives CDR1 SQVTM, CDR2 ANQGSEA. The CDR3 runs 16 residues. Sequencing was performed on cultured CD8+ T cells from PBMCs, taken from culture after CMV antigen stimulation. The receptor was isolated from a human donor in good health (CMV status not recorded). Some clones in this sample may be carry-over from other donors' samples. This chain uses TRBV29-1 with TRBJ1-2; D not resolved. The CDR3 spells CSEARVDSNRLYGYTF. CDR3 bases: TGCAGCGAGGCCCGGGTGGACTCTAATCGCCTTTATGGCTACACCTTC.